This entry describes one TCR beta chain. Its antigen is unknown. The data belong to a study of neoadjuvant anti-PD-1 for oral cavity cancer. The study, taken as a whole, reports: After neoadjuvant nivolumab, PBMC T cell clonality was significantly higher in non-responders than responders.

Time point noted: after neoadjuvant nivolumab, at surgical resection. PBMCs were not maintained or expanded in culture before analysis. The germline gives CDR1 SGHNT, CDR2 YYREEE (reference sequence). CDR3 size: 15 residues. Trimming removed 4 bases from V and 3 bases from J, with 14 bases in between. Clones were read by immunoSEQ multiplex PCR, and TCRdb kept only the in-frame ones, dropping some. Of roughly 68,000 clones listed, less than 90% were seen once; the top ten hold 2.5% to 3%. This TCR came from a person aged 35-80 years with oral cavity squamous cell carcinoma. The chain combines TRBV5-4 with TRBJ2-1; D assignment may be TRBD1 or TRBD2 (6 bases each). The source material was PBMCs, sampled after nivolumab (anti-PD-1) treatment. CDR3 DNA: TGTGCCAGCAGCCTGTCCAGGGGAGGCTACAATGAGCAGTTCTTC. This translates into CASSLSRGGYNEQFF.